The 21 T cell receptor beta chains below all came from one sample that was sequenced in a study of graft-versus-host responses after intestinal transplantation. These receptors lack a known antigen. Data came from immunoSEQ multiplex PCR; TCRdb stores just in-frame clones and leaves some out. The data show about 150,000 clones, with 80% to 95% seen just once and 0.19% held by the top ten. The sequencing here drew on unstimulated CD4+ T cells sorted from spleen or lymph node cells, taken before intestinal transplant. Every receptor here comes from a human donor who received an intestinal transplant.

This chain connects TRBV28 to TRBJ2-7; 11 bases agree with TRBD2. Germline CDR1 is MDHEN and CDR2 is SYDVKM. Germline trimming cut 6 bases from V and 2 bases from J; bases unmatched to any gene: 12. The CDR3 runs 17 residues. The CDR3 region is CASSSSDLAGGPYEQYF. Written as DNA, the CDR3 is TGTGCCAGCAGCTCGTCGGATCTAGCGGGAGGCCCCTACGAGCAGTACTTC.

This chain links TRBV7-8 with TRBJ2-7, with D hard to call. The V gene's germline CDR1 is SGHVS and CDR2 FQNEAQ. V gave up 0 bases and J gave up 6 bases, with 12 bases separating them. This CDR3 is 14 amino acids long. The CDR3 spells CASSLAVTASEQYF. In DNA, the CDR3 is TGTGCCAGCAGCTTAGCGGTGACCGCCAGCGAGCAGTACTTC.

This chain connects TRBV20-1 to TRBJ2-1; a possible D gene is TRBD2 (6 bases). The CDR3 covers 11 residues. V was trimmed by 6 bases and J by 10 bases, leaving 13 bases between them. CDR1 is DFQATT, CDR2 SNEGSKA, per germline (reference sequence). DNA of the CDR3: TGCAGTGCGAGGCCTAGCGTAGAGCAGTTCTTC. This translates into CSARPSVEQFF.

The CDR3 coding sequence is TGCGCCAGCAGCTTGGTCGGGGAACACTACCTGTACAATGAGCAGTTCTTC. Residues: CASSLVGEHYLYNEQFF. The chain is built from TRBV5-1 and TRBJ2-1; possibly TRBD2 for D (5 bases). With 0 bases removed from V and 4 bases from J, the gap between germline ends came to 17 bases. The germline CDR1 and CDR2 sequences are SGHRS and YFSETQ. The CDR3 is 17 residues long.

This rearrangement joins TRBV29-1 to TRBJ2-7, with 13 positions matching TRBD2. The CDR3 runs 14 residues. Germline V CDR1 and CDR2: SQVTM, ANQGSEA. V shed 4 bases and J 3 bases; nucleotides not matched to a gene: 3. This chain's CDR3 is CSVVGLAGVYEQYF. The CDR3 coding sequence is TGCAGCGTTGTCGGACTAGCGGGAGTCTACGAGCAGTACTTC.

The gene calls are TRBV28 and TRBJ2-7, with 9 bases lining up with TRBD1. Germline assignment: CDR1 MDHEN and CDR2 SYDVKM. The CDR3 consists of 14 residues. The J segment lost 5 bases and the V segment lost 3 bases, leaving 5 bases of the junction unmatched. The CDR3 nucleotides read TGTGCCAGCAGTTTCCGTACAGGGGGCCACGAGCAGTACTTC. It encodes CASSFRTGGHEQYF.

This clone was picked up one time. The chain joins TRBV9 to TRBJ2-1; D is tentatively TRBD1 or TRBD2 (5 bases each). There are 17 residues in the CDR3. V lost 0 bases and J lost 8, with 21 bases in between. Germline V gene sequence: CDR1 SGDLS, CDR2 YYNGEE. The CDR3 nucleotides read TGTGCCAGCAGCGTAGGGGGGAACCGGGGTGGTAGAGATGAGCAGTTCTTC. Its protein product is CASSVGGNRGGRDEQFF.

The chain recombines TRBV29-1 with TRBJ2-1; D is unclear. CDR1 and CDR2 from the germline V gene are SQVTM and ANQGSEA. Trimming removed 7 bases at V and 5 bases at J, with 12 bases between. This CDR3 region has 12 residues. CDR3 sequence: CSGRRTDNEQFF. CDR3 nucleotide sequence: TGCAGCGGACGACGGACGGACAATGAGCAGTTCTTC.

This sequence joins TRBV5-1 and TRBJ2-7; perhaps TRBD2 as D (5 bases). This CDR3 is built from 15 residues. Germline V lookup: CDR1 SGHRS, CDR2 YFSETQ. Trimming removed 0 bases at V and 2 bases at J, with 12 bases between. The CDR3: CASSLVAGETYEQYF. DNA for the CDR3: TGCGCCAGCAGCTTGGTAGCCGGGGAGACCTACGAGCAGTACTTC.

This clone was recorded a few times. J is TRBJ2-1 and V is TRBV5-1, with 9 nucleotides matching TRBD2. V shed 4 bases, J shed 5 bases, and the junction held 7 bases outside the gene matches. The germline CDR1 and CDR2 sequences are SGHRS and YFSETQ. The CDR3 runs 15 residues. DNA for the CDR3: TGCGCCAGCAGCAAAGCGGGAGGTTATAACAATGAGCAGTTCTTC. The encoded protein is CASSKAGGYNNEQFF.

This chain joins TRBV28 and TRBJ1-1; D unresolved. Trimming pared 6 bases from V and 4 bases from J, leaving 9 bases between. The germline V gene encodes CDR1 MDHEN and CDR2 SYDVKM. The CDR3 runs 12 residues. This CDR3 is CASSLRTTEAFF. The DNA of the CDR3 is TGTGCCAGCAGCTTACGGACCACTGAAGCTTTCTTT. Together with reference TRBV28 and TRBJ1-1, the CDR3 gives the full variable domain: DVKVTQSSRYLVKRTGEKVFLECVQDMDHENMFWYRQDPGLGLRLIYFSYDVKMKEKGDIPEGYSVSREKKERFSLILESASTNQTSMYLCASSLRTTEAFFGQGTRLTVV.

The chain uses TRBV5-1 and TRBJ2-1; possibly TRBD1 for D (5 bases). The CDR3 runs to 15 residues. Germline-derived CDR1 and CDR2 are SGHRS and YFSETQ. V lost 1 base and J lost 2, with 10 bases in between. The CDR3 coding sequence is TGCGCCAGCAGCTTGCAGGGCCTTCCCTACAATGAGCAGTTCTTC. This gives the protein CASSLQGLPYNEQFF. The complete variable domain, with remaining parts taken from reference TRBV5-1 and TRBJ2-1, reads KAGVTQTPRYLIKTRGQQVTLSCSPISGHRSVSWYQQTPGQGLQFLFEYFSETQRNKGNFPGRFSGRQFSNSRSEMNVSTLELGDSALYLCASSLQGLPYNEQFFGPGTRLTVL.

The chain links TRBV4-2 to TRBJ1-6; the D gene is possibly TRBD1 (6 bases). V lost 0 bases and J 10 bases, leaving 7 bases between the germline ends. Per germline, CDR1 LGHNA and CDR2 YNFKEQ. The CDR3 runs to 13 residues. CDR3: CASSQDRGSPLHF. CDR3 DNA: TGTGCCAGCAGCCAAGACAGGGGATCACCCCTCCACTTT.

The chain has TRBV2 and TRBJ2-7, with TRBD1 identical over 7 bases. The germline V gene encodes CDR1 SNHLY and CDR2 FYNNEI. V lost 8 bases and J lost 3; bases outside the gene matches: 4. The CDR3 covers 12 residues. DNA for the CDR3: TGTGCCAGCGGACAGGTTCTCTACGAGCAGTACTTC. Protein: CASGQVLYEQYF.

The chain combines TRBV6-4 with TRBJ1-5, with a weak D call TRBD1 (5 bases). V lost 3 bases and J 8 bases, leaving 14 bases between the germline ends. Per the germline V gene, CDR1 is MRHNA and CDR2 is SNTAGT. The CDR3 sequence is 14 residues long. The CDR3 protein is CASSEHGGLEPQHF. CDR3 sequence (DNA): TGTGCCAGCAGTGAGCACGGGGGTTTGGAGCCCCAGCATTTT.

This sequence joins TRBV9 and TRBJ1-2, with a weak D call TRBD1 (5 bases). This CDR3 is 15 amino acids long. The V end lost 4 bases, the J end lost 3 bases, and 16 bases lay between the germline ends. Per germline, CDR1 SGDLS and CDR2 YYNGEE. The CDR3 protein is CASSQDSGSDYGYTF. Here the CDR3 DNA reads TGTGCCAGCAGCCAAGACAGCGGTTCGGACTATGGCTACACCTTC.

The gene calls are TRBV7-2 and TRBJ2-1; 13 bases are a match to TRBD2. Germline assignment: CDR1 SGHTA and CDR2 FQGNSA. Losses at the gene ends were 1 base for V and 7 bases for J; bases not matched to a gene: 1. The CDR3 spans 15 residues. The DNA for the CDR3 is TGTGCCAGCAGCTTAGGGACTAGCGGGAGAAATGAGCAGTTCTTC. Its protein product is CASSLGTSGRNEQFF.

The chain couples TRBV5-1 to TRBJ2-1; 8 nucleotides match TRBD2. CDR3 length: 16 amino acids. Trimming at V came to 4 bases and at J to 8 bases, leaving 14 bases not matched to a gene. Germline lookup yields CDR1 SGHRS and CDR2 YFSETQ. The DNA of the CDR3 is TGCGCCAGCAGCACCGTAGCCGGGAGGGCCGGCGATGAGCAGTTCTTC. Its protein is CASSTVAGRAGDEQFF.

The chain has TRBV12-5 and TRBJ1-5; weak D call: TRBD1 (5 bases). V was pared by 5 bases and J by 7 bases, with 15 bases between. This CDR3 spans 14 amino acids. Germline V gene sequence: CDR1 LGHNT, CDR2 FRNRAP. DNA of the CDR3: TGTGCTAGTGGTACAGGAGGGGATGGACAGCCCCAGCATTTT. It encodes CASGTGGDGQPQHF.

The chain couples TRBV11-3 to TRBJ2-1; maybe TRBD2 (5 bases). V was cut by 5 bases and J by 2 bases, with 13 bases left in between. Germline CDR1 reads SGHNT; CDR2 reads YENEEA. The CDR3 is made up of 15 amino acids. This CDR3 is CASSPPLATYNEQFF. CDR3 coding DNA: TGTGCCAGCAGCCCCCCGCTAGCTACCTACAATGAGCAGTTCTTC. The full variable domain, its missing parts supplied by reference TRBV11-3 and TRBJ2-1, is EAGVVQSPRYKIIEKKQPVAFWCNPISGHNTLYWYLQNLGQGPELLIRYENEEAVDDSQLPKDRFSAERLKGVDSTLKIQPAELGDSAVYLCASSPPLATYNEQFFGPGTRLTVL.

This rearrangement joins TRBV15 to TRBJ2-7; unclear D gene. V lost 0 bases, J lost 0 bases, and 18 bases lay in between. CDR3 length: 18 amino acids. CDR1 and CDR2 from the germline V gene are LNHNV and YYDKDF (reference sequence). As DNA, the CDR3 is TGTGCCACCAGCAGAGATTTCCGTGGTGCAGAGACCTCCTACGAGCAGTACTTC. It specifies CATSRDFRGAETSYEQYF.